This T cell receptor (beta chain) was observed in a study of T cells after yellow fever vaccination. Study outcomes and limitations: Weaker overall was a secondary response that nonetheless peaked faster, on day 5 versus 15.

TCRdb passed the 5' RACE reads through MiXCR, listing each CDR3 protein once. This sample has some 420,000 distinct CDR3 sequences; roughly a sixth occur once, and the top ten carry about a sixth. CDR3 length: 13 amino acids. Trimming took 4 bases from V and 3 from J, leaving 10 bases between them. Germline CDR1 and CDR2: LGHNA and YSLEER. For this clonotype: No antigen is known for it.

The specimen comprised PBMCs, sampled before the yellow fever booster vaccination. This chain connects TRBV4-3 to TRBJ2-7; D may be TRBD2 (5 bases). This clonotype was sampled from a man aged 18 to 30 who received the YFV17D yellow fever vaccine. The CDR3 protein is CASSLGLFYEQYF. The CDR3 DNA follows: TGCGCCAGCAGCCTAGGACTCTTCTACGAGCAGTACTTC.